The T cell receptor (beta chain) under discussion was sequenced for a study of cytomegalovirus exposure and HLA in healthy donors. As to this clone: The limits of the CDR3 on the DNA are not certain, so only TCRdb's listed CDR3 is given.

From its first to its last residue, the CDR3 has 13 amino acids. Primers for the PCR totalled 60 Vbeta and 13 Jbeta. This table comes from immunoSEQ multiplex PCR, and its TCRdb copy is limited to in-frame clones, with some not included. The sample holds some 200,000 clones, 75% to 90% seen once. The receptor's source is a woman in her thirties or forties in good health and CMV-seronegative. The chain recombines TRBV21-1 with TRBJ2-5; TRBD2 was called by the table and not checked on the DNA. TRBV21-1 is classified as a pseudogene. Sample: PBMCs. CDR3 protein: CASRDYSCYEQYF.